The rows below give T cell receptor beta chains drawn from one sample of a study of Ad26.COV2.S vaccination and SARS-CoV-2 variants. The repertoire was sequenced with immunoSEQ multiplex PCR; TCRdb's copy has only in-frame clones and lacks some. The sample shows 380,000 or so clones, around nine tenths of them seen only once. Here the sequenced sample was peripheral blood, taken in a trial of Ad26.COV2.S vaccine versus placebo. The source of these receptors is a person aged 18-60 years who received the Ad26.COV2.S COVID-19 vaccine or a placebo. Each CDR3 is given with its conserved first and last residue. Fields, in order: V gene, J gene, clone size, D gene, CDR3 protein, CDR3 DNA. D genes are given only for firm matches. The listing skips clone size in some rows; elsewhere it reads once, few, many or a size class.

V gene: TRBV9
J gene: TRBJ1-2
clone size: -
D gene: TRBD1
CDR3 protein: CASSGSVDRRHNYGYTF
CDR3 DNA: TGTGCCAGCAGCGGATCGGTGGACAGGCGACATAACTATGGCTACACCTTC

V gene: TRBV7-7
J gene: TRBJ2-2
clone size: -
D gene: -
CDR3 protein: CASSFRGELFF
CDR3 DNA: TGTGCCAGCAGCTTCCGAGGGGAGCTGTTTTTT

V gene: TRBV6-6
J gene: TRBJ1-1
clone size: -
D gene: -
CDR3 protein: CASSLGGGTFNTEAFF
CDR3 DNA: TGTGCCAGCAGTTTGGGAGGGGGGACCTTCAACACTGAAGCTTTCTTT

V gene: TRBV7-3
J gene: TRBJ2-1
clone size: -
D gene: TRBD2
CDR3 protein: CASRHRHSGTSGRMPYEQFF
CDR3 DNA: TGTGCCAGCAGACACCGCCATTCCGGGACTAGCGGGAGAATGCCCTATGAGCAGTTCTTC

V gene: TRBV7-3
J gene: TRBJ2-7
clone size: -
D gene: -
CDR3 protein: CASSLTRANSYEQYF
CDR3 DNA: TGTGCCAGCAGCTTAACCCGTGCAAATTCCTACGAGCAGTACTTC

V gene: TRBV4-2
J gene: TRBJ1-6
clone size: few
D gene: -
CDR3 protein: CASSQERRGRESPLHF
CDR3 DNA: TGTGCCAGCAGCCAAGAGAGGAGGGGGAGAGAGTCACCCCTCCACTTT

V gene: TRBV11-2
J gene: TRBJ2-1
clone size: -
D gene: -
CDR3 protein: CASSFPTNYIRDEQFF
CDR3 DNA: TGTGCCAGCAGCTTCCCCACCAACTACATACGGGATGAGCAGTTCTTC

V gene: TRBV12-2
J gene: TRBJ2-2
clone size: -
D gene: -
CDR3 protein: CATKPRGCSGGACDTGELFF
CDR3 DNA: TGTGCAACCAAACCTCGTGGTTGTAGCGGGGGGGCCTGCGACACCGGGGAGCTGTTTTTT

V gene: TRBV4-2
J gene: TRBJ2-7
clone size: -
D gene: -
CDR3 protein: CASSTGQGTGEQYF
CDR3 DNA: TGTGCCAGCAGCACAGGGCAGGGAACAGGCGAGCAGTACTTC

V gene: TRBV5-1
J gene: TRBJ2-3
clone size: once
D gene: -
CDR3 protein: CASSLEPPPGRGTDTQYF
CDR3 DNA: TGCGCCAGCAGCTTGGAGCCCCCGCCGGGGCGAGGCACAGATACGCAGTATTTT

V gene: TRBV5-6
J gene: TRBJ2-2
clone size: -
D gene: -
CDR3 protein: CASSLYGGPGELFF
CDR3 DNA: TGTGCCAGCAGCTTGTACGGCGGACCCGGGGAGCTGTTTTTT

V gene: TRBV7-9
J gene: TRBJ2-1
clone size: -
D gene: -
CDR3 protein: CASSFTGGVNEQFF
CDR3 DNA: TGTGCCAGCAGCTTTACAGGGGGGGTAAATGAGCAGTTCTTC

V gene: TRBV14
J gene: TRBJ1-6
clone size: -
D gene: -
CDR3 protein: CASSQTRDSPLHF
CDR3 DNA: TGTGCCAGCAGCCAAACCCGAGATTCACCCCTCCACTTT

V gene: TRBV5-6
J gene: TRBJ2-1
clone size: few
D gene: TRBD2
CDR3 protein: CASSLAHAGAYNEQFF
CDR3 DNA: TGTGCCAGCAGCTTGGCCCATGCGGGGGCCTACAATGAGCAGTTCTTC

V gene: TRBV7-9
J gene: TRBJ2-5
clone size: -
D gene: -
CDR3 protein: CASSLAHGVGLVETQYF
CDR3 DNA: TGTGCCAGCAGCTTGGCCCATGGCGTGGGGTTAGTAGAGACCCAGTACTTC

V gene: TRBV7-8
J gene: TRBJ1-5
clone size: -
D gene: -
CDR3 protein: CASRRQLNQPQHF
CDR3 DNA: TGTGCCAGCAGACGACAGTTAAATCAGCCCCAGCATTTT

V gene: TRBV7-8
J gene: TRBJ2-7
clone size: -
D gene: TRBD1
CDR3 protein: CASSSRDRGIDEQYF
CDR3 DNA: TGTGCCAGCAGCAGCCGGGACAGGGGTATCGACGAGCAGTACTTC

V gene: TRBV6-2/TRBV6-3
J gene: TRBJ1-5
clone size: -
D gene: -
CDR3 protein: CASSYGGGRQPQHF
CDR3 DNA: TGTGCCAGCAGTTATGGCGGCGGTCGACAGCCCCAGCATTTT

V gene: TRBV5-1
J gene: TRBJ2-7
clone size: -
D gene: TRBD2
CDR3 protein: CASSSWTSGSRSYEQYF
CDR3 DNA: TGCGCCAGCAGTTCGTGGACTAGCGGGAGTCGGTCCTACGAGCAGTACTTC

V gene: TRBV30
J gene: TRBJ2-1
clone size: -
D gene: TRBD2
CDR3 protein: CAWSGGFTEQFF
CDR3 DNA: TGTGCCTGGAGCGGGGGGTTCACTGAGCAGTTCTTC

V gene: TRBV28
J gene: TRBJ1-4
clone size: -
D gene: -
CDR3 protein: CASWDQEKLFF
CDR3 DNA: TGTGCCAGCTGGGACCAGGAAAAACTGTTTTTT

V gene: TRBV4-1
J gene: TRBJ2-7
clone size: -
D gene: TRBD2
CDR3 protein: CASSQGPSGQTYEQYF
CDR3 DNA: TGCGCCAGCAGCCAGGGGCCTAGCGGCCAAACCTACGAGCAGTACTTC

V gene: TRBV7-9
J gene: TRBJ2-5
clone size: -
D gene: -
CDR3 protein: CASSLASGAGETQYF
CDR3 DNA: TGTGCCAGCAGCTTAGCTTCAGGGGCGGGGGAGACCCAGTACTTC

V gene: TRBV4-3
J gene: TRBJ2-7
clone size: -
D gene: -
CDR3 protein: CASSQAASEGYEQYF
CDR3 DNA: TGCGCCAGCAGCCAAGCGGCTAGCGAGGGATACGAGCAGTACTTC

V gene: TRBV7-2
J gene: TRBJ2-7
clone size: -
D gene: TRBD1
CDR3 protein: CASSFQQGRTYEQYF
CDR3 DNA: TGTGCCAGCAGCTTCCAACAGGGGAGAACCTACGAGCAGTACTTC

V gene: TRBV7-9
J gene: TRBJ1-1
clone size: -
D gene: -
CDR3 protein: CASSLGSGANTEAFF
CDR3 DNA: TGTGCCAGCAGCTTAGGGTCCGGGGCGAACACTGAAGCTTTCTTT

V gene: TRBV6-5
J gene: TRBJ1-1
clone size: once
D gene: -
CDR3 protein: CASSYSRLSTEAFF
CDR3 DNA: TGTGCCAGCAGTTACTCCCGACTTAGCACTGAAGCTTTCTTT

V gene: TRBV4-2
J gene: TRBJ2-3
clone size: -
D gene: -
CDR3 protein: CASSQEGLRGSRPDTQYF
CDR3 DNA: TGTGCCAGCAGCCAAGAAGGTCTTCGGGGATCACGTCCAGATACGCAGTATTTT

V gene: TRBV10-3
J gene: TRBJ1-5
clone size: -
D gene: TRBD1
CDR3 protein: CAISPTLLGQVLNQPQHF
CDR3 DNA: TGTGCCATCAGTCCTACTCTTCTCGGACAGGTGCTCAATCAGCCCCAGCATTTT

V gene: TRBV28
J gene: TRBJ2-2
clone size: -
D gene: TRBD2
CDR3 protein: CASSFSGSGRARTGELFF
CDR3 DNA: TGTGCCAGCAGTTTTTCGGGGAGCGGGAGGGCGAGGACCGGGGAGCTGTTTTTT

V gene: TRBV28
J gene: TRBJ2-1
clone size: -
D gene: -
CDR3 protein: CASSSAQGNEQFF
CDR3 DNA: TGTGCCAGCAGTTCCGCCCAGGGGAATGAGCAGTTCTTC

V gene: TRBV28
J gene: TRBJ1-2
clone size: -
D gene: TRBD1
CDR3 protein: CASRPTGSGGYTF
CDR3 DNA: TGTGCCAGCAGGCCGACAGGGTCGGGTGGCTACACCTTC

V gene: TRBV7-3
J gene: TRBJ2-3
clone size: -
D gene: TRBD2
CDR3 protein: CASSFSGTTDTQYF
CDR3 DNA: TGTGCCAGCAGCTTTAGCGGGACCACAGATACGCAGTATTTT

V gene: TRBV5-1
J gene: TRBJ2-7
clone size: -
D gene: TRBD1
CDR3 protein: CASSPRTGLYEQYF
CDR3 DNA: TGCGCCAGCAGCCCCCGGACAGGGCTGTACGAGCAGTACTTC

V gene: TRBV6-2/TRBV6-3
J gene: TRBJ2-1
clone size: -
D gene: -
CDR3 protein: CASSYGHNNEQFF
CDR3 DNA: TGTGCCAGCAGTTACGGCCATAACAATGAGCAGTTCTTC

V gene: TRBV3-1/TRBV3-2
J gene: TRBJ2-1
clone size: -
D gene: -
CDR3 protein: CASSWQGKPYNEQFF
CDR3 DNA: TGTGCCAGCAGCTGGCAGGGCAAGCCTTACAATGAGCAGTTCTTC

V gene: TRBV6-5
J gene: TRBJ2-5
clone size: -
D gene: -
CDR3 protein: CASTSGEETQYF
CDR3 DNA: TGTGCCAGCACCTCGGGAGAGGAGACCCAGTACTTC

V gene: TRBV3-1/TRBV3-2
J gene: TRBJ1-5
clone size: once
D gene: -
CDR3 protein: CASSRDRGNQPQHF
CDR3 DNA: TGTGCCAGCAGCCGGGACCGTGGCAATCAGCCCCAGCATTTT

V gene: TRBV27
J gene: TRBJ1-5
clone size: few
D gene: -
CDR3 protein: CASSLSSGGGNQPQHF
CDR3 DNA: TGTGCCAGCAGTTTATCATCCGGGGGTGGCAATCAGCCCCAGCATTTT

V gene: TRBV7-2
J gene: TRBJ1-2
clone size: -
D gene: -
CDR3 protein: CASSLAGFYGYTF
CDR3 DNA: TGTGCCAGCAGCTTAGCCGGCTTTTATGGCTACACCTTC

V gene: TRBV6-5
J gene: TRBJ2-7
clone size: -
D gene: TRBD1
CDR3 protein: CASSYGGTGYSYEQYF
CDR3 DNA: TGTGCCAGCAGTTACGGGGGGACAGGGTATTCCTACGAGCAGTACTTC

V gene: TRBV4-1
J gene: TRBJ1-3
clone size: few
D gene: -
CDR3 protein: CASSPTRMIVGNTIYF
CDR3 DNA: TGCGCCAGCAGCCCCACCCGCATGATAGTCGGAAACACCATATATTTT

V gene: TRBV7-9
J gene: TRBJ1-1
clone size: -
D gene: -
CDR3 protein: CASRPTMNTEAFF
CDR3 DNA: TGTGCCAGCAGACCGACCATGAACACTGAAGCTTTCTTT